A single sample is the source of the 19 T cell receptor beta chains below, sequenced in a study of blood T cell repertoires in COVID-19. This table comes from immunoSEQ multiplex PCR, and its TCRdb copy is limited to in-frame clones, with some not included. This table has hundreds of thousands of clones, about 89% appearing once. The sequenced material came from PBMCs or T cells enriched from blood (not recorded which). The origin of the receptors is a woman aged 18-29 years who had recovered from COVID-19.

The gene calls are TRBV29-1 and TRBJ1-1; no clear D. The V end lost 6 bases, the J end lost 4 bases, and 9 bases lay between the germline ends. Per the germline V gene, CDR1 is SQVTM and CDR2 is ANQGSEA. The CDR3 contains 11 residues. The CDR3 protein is CSVAAVTEAFF. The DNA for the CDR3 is TGCAGCGTAGCGGCAGTCACTGAAGCTTTCTTT.

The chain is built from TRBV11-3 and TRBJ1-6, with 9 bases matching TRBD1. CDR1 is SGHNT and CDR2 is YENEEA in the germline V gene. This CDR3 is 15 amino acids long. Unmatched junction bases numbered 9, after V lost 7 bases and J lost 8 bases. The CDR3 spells CASTRRDREDSPLHF. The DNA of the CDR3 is TGTGCCAGCACCCGTAGGGACAGGGAGGATTCACCCCTCCACTTT.

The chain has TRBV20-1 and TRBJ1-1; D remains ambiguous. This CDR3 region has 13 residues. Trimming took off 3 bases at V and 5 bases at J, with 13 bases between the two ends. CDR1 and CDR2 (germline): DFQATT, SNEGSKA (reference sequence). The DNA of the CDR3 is TGCAGTGCTAGTGGAGGAAGAGGGACTGAAGCTTTCTTT. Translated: CSASGGRGTEAFF.

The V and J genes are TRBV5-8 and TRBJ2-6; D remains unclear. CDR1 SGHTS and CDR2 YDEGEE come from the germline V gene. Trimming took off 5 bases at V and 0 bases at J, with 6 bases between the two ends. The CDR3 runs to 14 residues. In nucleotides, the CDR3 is TGTGCCAGCAGTTGGAGCTCTGGGGCCAACGTCCTGACTTTC. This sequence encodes CASSWSSGANVLTF.

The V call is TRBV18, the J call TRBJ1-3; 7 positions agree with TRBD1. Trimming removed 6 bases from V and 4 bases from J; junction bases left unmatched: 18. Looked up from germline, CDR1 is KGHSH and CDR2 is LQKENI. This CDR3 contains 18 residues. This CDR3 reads CASSQLPRQGAEGNTIYF. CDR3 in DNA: TGTGCCAGCTCCCAGCTCCCCCGACAGGGAGCGGAGGGAAACACCATATATTTT.

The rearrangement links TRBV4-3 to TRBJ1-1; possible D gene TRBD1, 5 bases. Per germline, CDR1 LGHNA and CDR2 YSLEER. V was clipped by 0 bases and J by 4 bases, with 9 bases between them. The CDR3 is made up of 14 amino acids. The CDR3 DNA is TGCGCCAGCAGCCAAGATAGCGGGGGCACTGAAGCTTTCTTT. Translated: CASSQDSGGTEAFF.

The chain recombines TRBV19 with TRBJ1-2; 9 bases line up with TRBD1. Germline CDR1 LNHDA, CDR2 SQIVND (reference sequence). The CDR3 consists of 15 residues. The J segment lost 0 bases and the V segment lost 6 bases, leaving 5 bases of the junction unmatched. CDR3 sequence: CASSRTGVANYGYTF. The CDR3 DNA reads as TGTGCCAGTAGCAGGACAGGGGTCGCTAACTATGGCTACACCTTC. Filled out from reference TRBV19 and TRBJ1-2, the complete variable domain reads DGGITQSPKYLFRKEGQNVTLSCEQNLNHDAMYWYRQDPGQGLRLIYYSQIVNDFQKGDIAEGYSVSREKKESFPLTVTSAQKNPTAFYLCASSRTGVANYGYTFGSGTRLTVV.

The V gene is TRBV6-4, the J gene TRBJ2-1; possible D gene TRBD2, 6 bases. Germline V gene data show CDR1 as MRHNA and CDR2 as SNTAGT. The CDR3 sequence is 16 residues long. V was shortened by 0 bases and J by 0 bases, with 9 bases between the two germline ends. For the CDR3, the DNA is TGTGCCAGCAGTGACTCGACTAGTAGCTCCTACAATGAGCAGTTCTTC. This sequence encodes CASSDSTSSSYNEQFF.

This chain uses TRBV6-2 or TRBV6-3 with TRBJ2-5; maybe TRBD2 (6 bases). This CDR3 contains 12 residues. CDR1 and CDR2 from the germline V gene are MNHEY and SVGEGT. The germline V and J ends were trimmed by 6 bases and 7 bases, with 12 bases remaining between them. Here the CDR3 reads CASSRDLGTQYF. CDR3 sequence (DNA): TGTGCCAGCAGCCGGGACTTAGGGACCCAGTACTTC.

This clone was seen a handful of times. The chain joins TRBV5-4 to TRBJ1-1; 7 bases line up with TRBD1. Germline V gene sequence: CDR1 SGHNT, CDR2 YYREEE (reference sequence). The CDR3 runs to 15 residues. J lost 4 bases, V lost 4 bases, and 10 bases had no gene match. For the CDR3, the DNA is TGTGCCAGCAGCCCGGAGGACAGGTCGGCCACTGAAGCTTTCTTT. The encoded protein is CASSPEDRSATEAFF.

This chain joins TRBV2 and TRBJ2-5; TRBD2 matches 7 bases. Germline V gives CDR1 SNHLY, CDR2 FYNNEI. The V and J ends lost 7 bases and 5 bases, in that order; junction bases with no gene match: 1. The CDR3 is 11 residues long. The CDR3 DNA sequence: TGTGCCAGCATGGGGGGGGAGACCCAGTACTTC. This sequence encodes CASMGGETQYF.

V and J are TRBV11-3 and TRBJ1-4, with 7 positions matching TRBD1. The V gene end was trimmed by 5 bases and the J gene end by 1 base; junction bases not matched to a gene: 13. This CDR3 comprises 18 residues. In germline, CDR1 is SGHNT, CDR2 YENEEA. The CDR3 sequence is CASSPGRTGARTNEKLFF. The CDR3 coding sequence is TGTGCCAGCAGCCCCGGTAGAACAGGGGCAAGAACTAATGAAAAACTGTTTTTT.

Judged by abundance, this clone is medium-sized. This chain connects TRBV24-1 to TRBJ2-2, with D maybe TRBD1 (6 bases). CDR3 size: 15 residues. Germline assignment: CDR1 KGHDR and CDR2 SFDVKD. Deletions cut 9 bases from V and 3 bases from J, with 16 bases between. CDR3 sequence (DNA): TGTGCCACCCAGGTTGCAGGGGTCGACACCGGGGAGCTGTTTTTT. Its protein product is CATQVAGVDTGELFF.

The CDR3 loop is CASSTRGGYGYTF. The DNA for the CDR3 is TGTGCCAGCAGTACACGGGGAGGATATGGCTACACCTTC. The V call is TRBV6-5, the J call TRBJ1-2; D is undetermined. V lost 5 bases to trimming and J lost 5 bases, with 12 bases between them. The CDR3 consists of 13 residues. Germline loops: CDR1 MNHEY, CDR2 SVGAGI.

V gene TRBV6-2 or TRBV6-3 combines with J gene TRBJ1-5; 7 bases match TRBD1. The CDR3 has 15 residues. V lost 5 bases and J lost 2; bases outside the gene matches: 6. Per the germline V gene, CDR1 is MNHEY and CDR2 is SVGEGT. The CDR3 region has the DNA TGTGCCAGCAGTCCCGGGCAGGGGGGCAATCAGCCCCAGCATTTT. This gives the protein CASSPGQGGNQPQHF.

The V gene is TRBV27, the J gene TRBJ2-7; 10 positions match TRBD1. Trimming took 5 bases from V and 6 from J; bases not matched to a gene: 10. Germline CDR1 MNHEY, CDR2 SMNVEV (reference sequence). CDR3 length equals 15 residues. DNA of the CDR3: TGTGCCAGCAGTATGCCCGGGACAGGGGCGTCCGAGCAGTACTTC. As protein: CASSMPGTGASEQYF.

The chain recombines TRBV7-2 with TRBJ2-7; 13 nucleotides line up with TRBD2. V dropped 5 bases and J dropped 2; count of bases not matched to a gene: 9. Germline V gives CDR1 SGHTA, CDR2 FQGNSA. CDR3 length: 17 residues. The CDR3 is CASSRRTSGGATYEQYF. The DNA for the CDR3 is TGTGCCAGCAGCCGCCGGACTAGCGGGGGAGCCACCTACGAGCAGTACTTC.

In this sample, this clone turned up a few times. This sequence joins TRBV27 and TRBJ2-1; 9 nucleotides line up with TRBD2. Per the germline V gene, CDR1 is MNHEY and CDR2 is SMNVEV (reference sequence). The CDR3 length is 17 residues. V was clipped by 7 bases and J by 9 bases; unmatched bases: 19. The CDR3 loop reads CASTTPPVAGALSEQFF. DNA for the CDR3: TGTGCCAGCACTACCCCCCCCGTAGCGGGGGCCCTGAGTGAGCAGTTCTTC.

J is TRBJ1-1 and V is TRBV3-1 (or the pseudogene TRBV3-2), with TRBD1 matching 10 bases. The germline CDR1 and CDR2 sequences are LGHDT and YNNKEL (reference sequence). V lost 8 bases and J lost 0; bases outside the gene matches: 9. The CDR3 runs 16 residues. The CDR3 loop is CASAKTGQGLNTEAFF. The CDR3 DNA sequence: TGTGCCAGCGCCAAGACGGGACAGGGGCTGAACACTGAAGCTTTCTTT.